Listed below are T cell receptor beta chains from one sample, sequenced in a study of identical twins. TCRdb recomputed calls from the 5' RACE reads with MiXCR, one row per CDR3 protein. Of 350,000 to 400,000 distinct CDR3 sequences listed, 9% were seen once; the top ten hold 8.5% to 10%. Sequenced material: naive T cells sorted from blood. These receptors originate from a woman between 45 and 60 years old in good health. The CDR3 runs from the conserved cysteine through the conserved F or W. Each record gives: clone size, D gene, V gene, J gene, CDR3 protein, CDR3 DNA. A D gene is named only where the DNA matches it firmly. Size values are once, few and many counts, or a class for expanded clones, and some rows have none.

abundance: many; d_gene: -; v_gene: TRBV20-1; j_gene: TRBJ2-3; CDR3aa: CSGWSSSTDTQYF; CDR3nt: TGCAGTGGTTGGTCCTCCTCCACAGATACGCAGTATTTT
abundance: -; d_gene: -; v_gene: TRBV27; j_gene: TRBJ2-6; CDR3aa: CASSTSGFDSGANVLTF; CDR3nt: -
abundance: -; d_gene: -; v_gene: TRBV5-6; j_gene: TRBJ1-2; CDR3aa: CASSLGATRDYGYTF; CDR3nt: TGTGCCAGCAGCTTGGGTGCCACGCGGGACTATGGCTACACCTTC
abundance: -; d_gene: TRBD2; v_gene: TRBV11-3; j_gene: TRBJ2-1; CDR3aa: CASSLRASGRARSYNEQFF; CDR3nt: TGTGCCAGCAGCTTAAGGGCTAGCGGGAGGGCCCGATCCTACAATGAGCAGTTCTTC
abundance: -; d_gene: -; v_gene: TRBV19; j_gene: TRBJ1-5; CDR3aa: CASTGSNQPQHF; CDR3nt: TGTGCCAGTACAGGGTCCAATCAGCCCCAGCATTTT
abundance: -; d_gene: -; v_gene: TRBV5-1; j_gene: TRBJ1-1; CDR3aa: CASSYGLESGEAFF; CDR3nt: TGCGCCAGCAGTTACGGACTGGAATCCGGTGAAGCTTTCTTT
abundance: few; d_gene: -; v_gene: TRBV7-9; j_gene: TRBJ1-2; CDR3aa: CASSPRLDYGYTF; CDR3nt: TGTGCCAGCAGCCCTCGCCTTGACTATGGCTACACCTTC
abundance: few; d_gene: -; v_gene: TRBV10-3; j_gene: TRBJ1-1; CDR3aa: CAIRLQGRAEAFF; CDR3nt: TGTGCCATCAGGCTACAGGGTAGGGCTGAAGCTTTCTTT
abundance: -; d_gene: TRBD2; v_gene: TRBV14; j_gene: TRBJ2-5; CDR3aa: CASSQVGTSGFRCF; CDR3nt: TGTGCCAGCAGCCAAGTTGGGACTAGCGGTTTTAGGTGTTTC
abundance: many; d_gene: TRBD2; v_gene: TRBV12-3/TRBV12-4; j_gene: TRBJ2-1; CDR3aa: CASSFGLAGGEQFF; CDR3nt: TGTGCCAGCAGTTTCGGGCTAGCGGGGGGTGAGCAGTTCTTC
abundance: few; d_gene: TRBD2; v_gene: TRBV9; j_gene: TRBJ2-1; CDR3aa: CASSISGRAGNEQFF; CDR3nt: TGTGCCAGCTCGATAAGCGGGAGGGCGGGGAATGAGCAGTTCTTC
abundance: few; d_gene: TRBD1; v_gene: TRBV6-2/TRBV6-3; j_gene: TRBJ2-5; CDR3aa: CASMNPDRGEETQYF; CDR3nt: TGTGCCAGCATGAACCCGGACAGGGGAGAGGAGACCCAGTACTTC
abundance: many; d_gene: -; v_gene: TRBV12-3/TRBV12-4; j_gene: TRBJ2-2; CDR3aa: CASSAFIAGELFF; CDR3nt: TGTGCCAGCAGTGCTTTCATCGCCGGGGAGCTGTTTTTT
abundance: many; d_gene: -; v_gene: TRBV11-2; j_gene: TRBJ1-1; CDR3aa: CASSLEVEAFF; CDR3nt: TGTGCCAGCAGCTTAGAGGTTGAAGCTTTCTTT
abundance: few; d_gene: -; v_gene: TRBV27; j_gene: TRBJ2-2; CDR3aa: CASSNLGKTGELFF; CDR3nt: TGTGCCAGCAGCAACCTCGGGAAGACCGGGGAGCTGTTTTTT
abundance: many; d_gene: -; v_gene: TRBV11-2; j_gene: TRBJ2-7; CDR3aa: CASSSRDFYEQYF; CDR3nt: TGTGCCAGCAGCTCAAGGGACTTCTACGAGCAGTACTTC
abundance: few; d_gene: -; v_gene: TRBV27; j_gene: TRBJ1-1; CDR3aa: CASSPWGGDTEAFF; CDR3nt: TGTGCCAGCTCCCCCTGGGGAGGCGACACTGAAGCTTTCTTT
abundance: few; d_gene: -; v_gene: TRBV5-1; j_gene: TRBJ2-1; CDR3aa: CASKLGGTVNEQFF; CDR3nt: TGCGCCAGCAAGTTAGGAGGGACGGTCAATGAGCAGTTCTTC
abundance: few; d_gene: TRBD1; v_gene: TRBV20-1; j_gene: TRBJ2-7; CDR3aa: CSARDRDRVYEQYF; CDR3nt: TGCAGTGCTAGAGATAGGGACAGGGTCTACGAGCAGTACTTC
abundance: few; d_gene: TRBD2; v_gene: TRBV20-1; j_gene: TRBJ2-1; CDR3aa: CSAITGTSGYNEQFF; CDR3nt: TGCAGTGCTATAACCGGGACTAGCGGCTACAATGAGCAGTTCTTC
abundance: few; d_gene: -; v_gene: TRBV5-1; j_gene: TRBJ2-3; CDR3aa: CASSLEPPGSRTGRGDTQYF; CDR3nt: TGCGCCAGCAGCTTGGAGCCTCCCGGGTCGCGAACGGGGCGTGGAGATACGCAGTATTTT
abundance: -; d_gene: TRBD1; v_gene: TRBV29-1; j_gene: TRBJ2-2; CDR3aa: CSADRGYTGELFF; CDR3nt: TGCAGCGCAGACAGGGGGTACACCGGGGAGCTGTTTTTT
abundance: few; d_gene: -; v_gene: TRBV14; j_gene: TRBJ2-3; CDR3aa: CASRKRVADTQYF; CDR3nt: TGTGCCAGCAGGAAGCGGGTAGCAGATACGCAGTATTTT
abundance: few; d_gene: -; v_gene: TRBV20-1; j_gene: TRBJ1-2; CDR3aa: CSPGGGPNYGYTF; CDR3nt: TGCAGTCCCGGCGGGGGCCCTAACTATGGCTACACCTTC
abundance: few; d_gene: TRBD2; v_gene: TRBV2; j_gene: TRBJ2-1; CDR3aa: CASSGASGGNEQFF; CDR3nt: TGTGCCAGCAGTGGGGCTTCGGGGGGCAATGAGCAGTTCTTC
abundance: few; d_gene: TRBD2; v_gene: TRBV10-3; j_gene: TRBJ2-1; CDR3aa: CAIATSGYNEQFF; CDR3nt: TGTGCCATCGCGACTAGCGGGTACAATGAGCAGTTCTTC
abundance: few; d_gene: TRBD1; v_gene: TRBV11-3; j_gene: TRBJ2-1; CDR3aa: CASSRGTGVGNEQFF; CDR3nt: TGTGCCAGCAGCCGTGGGACAGGGGTCGGCAATGAGCAGTTCTTC
abundance: -; d_gene: -; v_gene: TRBV29-1; j_gene: TRBJ2-3; CDR3aa: CSAGQSTDTQYF; CDR3nt: TGCAGCGCCGGACAGAGCACAGATACGCAGTATTTT
abundance: -; d_gene: TRBD2; v_gene: TRBV14; j_gene: TRBJ2-1; CDR3aa: CASSQGASGIIYNEQFF; CDR3nt: TGTGCCAGCAGCCAAGGGGCTAGCGGGATTATCTACAATGAGCAGTTCTTC
abundance: many; d_gene: -; v_gene: TRBV29-1; j_gene: TRBJ2-1; CDR3aa: CSVVAGNNEQFF; CDR3nt: TGCAGCGTTGTGGCGGGCAACAATGAGCAGTTCTTC
abundance: -; d_gene: -; v_gene: TRBV5-5; j_gene: TRBJ1-2; CDR3aa: CASSLPNYGYTF; CDR3nt: TGTGCCAGCAGCTTACCAAACTATGGCTACACCTTC
abundance: few; d_gene: -; v_gene: TRBV10-3; j_gene: TRBJ2-2; CDR3aa: CAIRGDGSNTGELFF; CDR3nt: TGTGCCATCAGGGGGGACGGGTCGAACACCGGGGAGCTGTTTTTT
abundance: -; d_gene: TRBD1; v_gene: TRBV5-1; j_gene: TRBJ2-1; CDR3aa: CASSSRSGTVISEQFF; CDR3nt: TGCGCCAGCAGCTCGAGGTCCGGGACAGTAATTAGTGAGCAGTTCTTC
abundance: -; d_gene: TRBD2; v_gene: TRBV5-1; j_gene: TRBJ2-3; CDR3aa: CASSLPSAGAADTQYF; CDR3nt: TGCGCCAGCAGCTTGCCCTCAGCGGGAGCTGCAGATACGCAGTATTTT
abundance: -; d_gene: -; v_gene: TRBV25-1; j_gene: TRBJ2-3; CDR3aa: CASSEWGGTVGTDTQYF; CDR3nt: TGTGCCAGCAGTGAATGGGGCGGAACAGTAGGCACAGATACGCAGTATTTT
abundance: many; d_gene: -; v_gene: TRBV12-3/TRBV12-4; j_gene: TRBJ1-2; CDR3aa: CASTPTEGGYGYTF; CDR3nt: TGTGCCAGCACCCCGACAGAAGGGGGGTATGGCTACACCTTC
abundance: many; d_gene: -; v_gene: TRBV20-1; j_gene: TRBJ2-1; CDR3aa: CSARETTRRNEQFF; CDR3nt: TGCAGTGCTAGAGAGACGACTAGACGCAATGAGCAGTTCTTC
abundance: many; d_gene: TRBD2; v_gene: TRBV29-1; j_gene: TRBJ2-2; CDR3aa: CSAQILAGSTGELFF; CDR3nt: TGCAGCGCTCAAATACTAGCGGGATCGACCGGGGAGCTGTTTTTT
abundance: -; d_gene: -; v_gene: TRBV25-1; j_gene: TRBJ2-1; CDR3aa: CASRTGSTYNEQFF; CDR3nt: TGTGCCAGCAGAACGGGCTCCACCTACAATGAGCAGTTCTTC
abundance: many; d_gene: TRBD1; v_gene: TRBV29-1; j_gene: TRBJ2-2; CDR3aa: CSARQGGAGELFF; CDR3nt: TGCAGCGCCCGACAGGGTGGAGCCGGGGAGCTGTTTTTT
abundance: few; d_gene: -; v_gene: TRBV6-5; j_gene: TRBJ1-1; CDR3aa: CASSRKGWGNTEAFF; CDR3nt: TGTGCCAGCAGTAGGAAAGGTTGGGGGAACACTGAAGCTTTCTTT
abundance: few; d_gene: TRBD2; v_gene: TRBV5-6; j_gene: TRBJ2-1; CDR3aa: CASSLGPGTSGIGGQFF; CDR3nt: TGTGCCAGCAGCTTGGGGCCGGGGACTAGCGGTATCGGAGGGCAGTTCTTC
abundance: many; d_gene: -; v_gene: TRBV12-3/TRBV12-4; j_gene: TRBJ1-5; CDR3aa: CASSLVGEGQPQHF; CDR3nt: TGTGCCAGCAGTTTAGTAGGGGAAGGTCAGCCCCAGCATTTT
abundance: -; d_gene: TRBD2; v_gene: TRBV14; j_gene: TRBJ2-1; CDR3aa: CASSQMASGRAGYEQFF; CDR3nt: TGTGCCAGCAGCCAAATGGCTAGCGGGAGGGCCGGGTATGAGCAGTTCTTC
abundance: many; d_gene: -; v_gene: TRBV27; j_gene: TRBJ1-1; CDR3aa: CASSYQGLGTEAFF; CDR3nt: TGTGCCAGCAGTTATCAGGGGCTGGGCACTGAAGCTTTCTTT
abundance: -; d_gene: -; v_gene: TRBV7-6; j_gene: TRBJ2-1; CDR3aa: CASSLGSGVSYNEQFF; CDR3nt: TGTGCCAGCAGCTTGGGGTCAGGGGTCAGCTACAATGAGCAGTTCTTC